These 9 T cell receptor beta chains came from one sample sequenced in a study of CD8 T cells in ankylosing spondylitis. Each CDR3 protein is one row after TCRdb ran MiXCR on the 5' RACE reads. This sample has 200,000 to 300,000 distinct CDR3 sequences, with around 9.2% found just once. Sequences were obtained from blood, either unsorted or a sorted T cell fraction (not recorded which). Every receptor here comes from a male donor with ankylosing spondylitis or in good health (not recorded which).

This clonotype was observed at least ten times. The chain joins TRBV7-9 to TRBJ2-7, with 8 bases that match TRBD1. CDR1 and CDR2 from the germline V gene are SEHNR and FQNEAQ (reference sequence). V dropped 4 bases and J dropped 6; count of bases not matched to a gene: 11. This CDR3 contains 15 residues. CDR3 in DNA: TGTGCCAGCAGCTACCGACAGGGGAACCTCGGCGAGCAGTACTTC. Its translation: CASSYRQGNLGEQYF.

This chain uses TRBV4-3 with TRBJ1-2; the D gene is possibly TRBD1 (5 bases). CDR3 length: 14 amino acids. V gave up 3 bases and J gave up 4 bases, with 12 bases separating them. The germline V gene encodes CDR1 LGHNA and CDR2 YSLEER. The CDR3 DNA is TGCGCCAGCAGCCAGACGACAGAAACCTATGGCTACACCTTC. Protein: CASSQTTETYGYTF.

This clonotype was recorded at least ten times. The chain has TRBV10-3 and TRBJ2-7; 7 nucleotides line up with TRBD1. The CDR3 is 11 residues long. Germline V gives CDR1 ENHRY, CDR2 SYGVKD. V shed 6 bases, J shed 7 bases, and the junction held 3 bases outside the gene matches. CDR3 DNA sequence: TGTGCCATCAGAACAGGGGAAGAGCAGTACTTC. Protein: CAIRTGEEQYF.

This clonotype was detected ten times or more. The chain is built from TRBV20-1 and TRBJ2-3, with D perhaps being TRBD1 or TRBD2 (5 bases each). V dropped 2 bases and J dropped 3 bases, with 15 bases sitting between them. Germline V gene sequence: CDR1 DFQATT, CDR2 SNEGSKA (reference sequence). The CDR3 covers 15 residues. The DNA for the CDR3 is TGCAGTGCTAGACCCCCGGGGCGAACTACAGATACGCAGTATTTT. Residues: CSARPPGRTTDTQYF.

The CDR3 is CAWGLAGTLDEQFF. The CDR3 nucleotides read TGTGCCTGGGGACTAGCGGGGACCTTGGATGAGCAGTTCTTC. V gene TRBV30 combines with J gene TRBJ2-1, with TRBD2 matching 12 bases. The CDR3 runs to 14 residues. CDR1 GTSNPN and CDR2 SVGIG come from the germline V gene (reference sequence). The J segment lost 8 bases and the V segment lost 5 bases, leaving 7 bases of the junction unmatched.

V is TRBV4-1 and J is TRBJ2-6; TRBD2 is a possible D gene (5 bases). CDR1 is MGHRA, CDR2 YSYEKL, per germline. Trimming removed 0 bases at V and 1 base at J, with 10 bases between. This CDR3 is built from 17 residues. The CDR3 region is CASSQEEPGSGANVLTF. The CDR3 DNA sequence: TGCGCCAGCAGCCAAGAAGAGCCGGGATCTGGGGCCAACGTCCTGACTTTC.

The sample holds many counts of this clonotype. This sequence joins TRBV7-9 and TRBJ2-7, with D perhaps matching TRBD2 (5 bases). Germline CDR1 is SEHNR and CDR2 is FQNEAQ (reference sequence). The V and J ends lost 4 bases and 2 bases respectively, with 12 bases between them. The CDR3 sequence is 14 residues long. The CDR3 region is CASSYIGLTYEQYF. The CDR3 DNA reads as TGTGCCAGCAGCTATATTGGACTCACCTACGAGCAGTACTTC.

This chain connects TRBV5-1 to TRBJ2-1, with 11 bases matching TRBD2. This CDR3 has 17 residues. CDR1 and CDR2 (germline): SGHRS, YFSETQ. J gave up 5 bases and V 4 bases, and 11 bases lay outside the gene matches. Written as DNA, the CDR3 is TGCGCCAGCAGCCCTATACTAGCGGGGGCCCCGAACAATGAGCAGTTCTTC. This sequence encodes CASSPILAGAPNNEQFF.

This clonotype was observed many times. This chain connects TRBV5-1 to TRBJ2-2; 7 bases agree with TRBD2. CDR1 is SGHRS and CDR2 is YFSETQ in the germline V gene. The CDR3 length is 18 residues. The trim removed 5 bases at V and 0 bases at J, leaving 13 bases unmatched. The CDR3 spells CASSGGGLAESNTGELFF. CDR3 nucleotide sequence: TGCGCCAGCAGTGGTGGTGGGCTAGCGGAGTCGAACACCGGGGAGCTGTTTTTT.